The 32 T cell receptor beta chains given below trace back to one sample, sequenced in a study of vaccination and CD4 T cells after COVID-19 (dated by TCRdb to between 2021 and 2023). Interpreted using the paper, the treatment or condition label stands for: approximately nine-day PBMC culture with coronavirus spike peptide pools or control peptides (ViraFEST assay). Libraries were constructed by PCR. The instrument given in TCRdb is Illumina iSeq 100. At the Johns Hopkins FTIC core, DNA from the cultured CD4+ T cells underwent TCR sequencing with the Oncomine TCR Beta short-read assay. TCRdb reprocessed the public reads (quality trimming at Q25 with fastp, clone calling with MiXCR) and kept in-frame beta chains. CDR3 protein sequences are deduplicated, and each keeps its most common genes and DNA. The sample data list 15,000 to 20,000 distinct CDR3 sequences, and around 45% of these were observed just once. Of the sample, about 7.2% is held by the ten largest clones.

These receptors have no known antigen. Source: CD4+ T cells from blood, cultured in vitro, taken after SARS-CoV-2 vaccination. The receptor source for this set is a human donor who had recovered from COVID-19.

This clonotype was seen only a few times. The rearrangement links TRBV6-1 to TRBJ1-2, with 8 bases that match TRBD1. From germline, CDR1 is MNHNS and CDR2 SASEGT. The length of the CDR3 is 15 residues. The V segment lost 7 bases and the J segment 5 bases; nucleotides outside the gene matches: 12. In DNA form, the CDR3 reads TGTGCCAGCATCCATGGGGCAGGGGGCGGGTATGGCTACACCTTC. Amino acids: CASIHGAGGGYGYTF.

The CDR3 sequence is CASSVRTGELFF. The CDR3 coding sequence is TGTGCCAGCAGTGTCCGCACCGGGGAGCTGTTTTTT. The rearrangement links TRBV6-1 to TRBJ2-2; D is undetermined. V lost 4 bases to trimming and J lost 4 bases, with 4 bases between them. The CDR3 sequence is 12 residues long. Germline loops: CDR1 MNHNS, CDR2 SASEGT.

This clonotype has only a few counts. J is TRBJ2-5 and V is TRBV6-1; TRBD1 agrees at 11 bases. Germline-derived CDR1 and CDR2 are MNHNS and SASEGT. With 5 bases clipped from V and 4 bases from J, the junction kept 9 bases outside the gene matches. There are 16 residues in the CDR3. This CDR3 reads CASSRTGGAPGETQYF. CDR3 coding DNA: TGTGCCAGCAGTCGGACAGGGGGCGCCCCCGGAGAGACCCAGTACTTC.

The chain is built from TRBV5-6 and TRBJ2-3, with a weak D call TRBD1 (6 bases). CDR3 length: 14 residues. Germline assignment: CDR1 SGHDT and CDR2 YYEEEE. Deletions cut 4 bases from V and 1 base from J, with 10 bases between. The CDR3, as DNA: TGTGCCAGCAGCATCAGACAGGGCACAGATACGCAGTATTTT. Residues: CASSIRQGTDTQYF.

This clonotype was counted only a few times. This rearrangement joins TRBV6-5 to TRBJ2-5, with D uncertain. The V and J ends lost 0 bases and 2 bases respectively, with 7 bases between them. Per germline, CDR1 MNHEY and CDR2 SVGAGI. The CDR3 consists of 14 residues. The DNA of the CDR3 is TGTGCCAGCAGTTACTCCCCAGATCAAGAGACCCAGTACTTC. It translates to CASSYSPDQETQYF.

Only one count was recorded for this clonotype. At one end the junction does not follow the germline gene, possibly because of a read error. V and J are TRBV7-9 and TRBJ1-3, with 9 bases matching TRBD1. The CDR3 is made up of 15 amino acids. Germline loops: CDR1 SEHNR, CDR2 FQNEAQ (reference sequence). CDR3 protein: CASSSQMGQGSTIYF. The CDR3 DNA reads as TGTGCCAGCAGCTCCCAAATGGGACAGGGAAGCACCATATATTTT.

This clonotype was observed a few times. The chain recombines TRBV2 with TRBJ2-5; TRBD2 matches at 7 bases. V shed 4 bases and J 9 bases; nucleotides not matched to a gene: 14. Germline CDR1 and CDR2: SNHLY and FYNNEI. The CDR3 is 15 residues long. The chain's CDR3 is CASSAAGTIPSAQYF. The CDR3 DNA reads as TGTGCCAGCAGTGCCGCCGGGACTATCCCATCGGCCCAGTACTTC.

This clonotype was counted a few times. The gene calls are TRBV6-1 and TRBJ1-5; no definite D call. V lost 8 bases and J lost 0, with 8 bases in between. The CDR3 spans 13 residues. In germline, CDR1 is MNHNS, CDR2 SASEGT. CDR3 loop: CASRYNSNQPQHF. The CDR3 DNA sequence: TGTGCCAGCCGCTATAATAGCAATCAGCCCCAGCATTTT.

This clonotype turned up a few times. The rearrangement links TRBV6-2 or TRBV6-3 to TRBJ2-3; D gene ambiguous. Trimming took 6 bases from V and 0 from J, leaving 16 bases between them. Looked up from germline, CDR1 is MNHEY and CDR2 is SVGEGT. The CDR3 extends over 16 amino acids. CDR3 nucleotides: TGTGCCAGCAGACCCCACGGAACCGCTAGCACAGATACGCAGTATTTT. Amino acids: CASRPHGTASTDTQYF.

This clonotype was detected a few times. The chain employs TRBV7-8 and TRBJ2-2, with D hard to call. V gave up 2 bases and J gave up 5 bases, with 6 bases separating them. Per the germline V gene, CDR1 is SGHVS and CDR2 is FQNEAQ. The CDR3 runs to 13 residues. DNA of the CDR3: TGTGCCAGCAGCTTACGATCGACCGGGGAGCTGTTTTTT. Its protein is CASSLRSTGELFF.

The rearrangement links TRBV19 to TRBJ2-1, with 16 bases fitting TRBD2. This CDR3 spans 21 amino acids. The germline gives CDR1 LNHDA, CDR2 SQIVND (reference sequence). With 0 bases clipped from V and 4 bases from J, the junction kept 12 bases outside the gene matches. CDR3 in DNA: TGTGCCAGTAGTATAGATCTATCGGGGACTAGCGGGAGGGGGGGGTACAATGAGCAGTTCTTC. It encodes CASSIDLSGTSGRGGYNEQFF.

V usage is TRBV20-1 and J usage is TRBJ2-2, with D unresolved. Germline V CDR1 and CDR2: DFQATT, SNEGSKA (reference sequence). V dropped 1 base and J dropped 8 bases, with 8 bases sitting between them. The CDR3 covers 12 residues. The CDR3 loop reads CSARAAWGELFF. The CDR3 DNA reads as TGCAGTGCTAGAGCCGCCTGGGGGGAGCTGTTTTTT.

The V gene is TRBV27, the J gene TRBJ2-5; 9 nucleotides match TRBD2. The CDR3 is 15 amino acids. Per germline, CDR1 MNHEY and CDR2 SMNVEV (reference sequence). The J segment lost 5 bases and the V segment lost 1 base, leaving 5 bases of the junction unmatched. The CDR3 sequence: CASSLLAGGPETQYF. CDR3 sequence (DNA): TGTGCCAGCAGTTTATTGGCGGGGGGGCCCGAGACCCAGTACTTC.

The chain carries TRBV6-1 and TRBJ2-1; D tentatively fits TRBD1 or TRBD2 (5 bases each). The CDR3 totals 15 residues. Germline CDR1 is MNHNS and CDR2 is SASEGT. Deletions cut 6 bases from V and 1 base from J, with 13 bases between. CDR3 residues: CASRGDRESYNEQFF. The CDR3 DNA reads TGTGCCAGCAGGGGGGACCGGGAATCCTACAATGAGCAGTTCTTC.

This sequence joins TRBV6-1 and TRBJ1-2, with D unclear. The CDR3 extends over 11 amino acids. The ends were cut back, 10 bases at V and 4 bases at J, with 10 bases in the middle. From germline, CDR1 is MNHNS and CDR2 SASEGT. CDR3 residues: CATVFSYGYTF. The CDR3 nucleotides read TGTGCCACTGTCTTCTCCTATGGCTACACCTTC.

This chain connects TRBV6-5 to TRBJ2-5, with 12 positions matching TRBD1. The length of the CDR3 is 15 residues. Germline V lookup: CDR1 MNHEY, CDR2 SVGAGI. V dropped 2 bases and J dropped 4; count of bases not matched to a gene: 2. CDR3 nucleotide sequence: TGTGCCAGCAGTTACGGGACAGGGGGCGGAGAGACCCAGTACTTC. This sequence encodes CASSYGTGGGETQYF.

This clonotype was counted between two and nine times. V usage is TRBV19 and J usage is TRBJ1-2; D might be TRBD1 (5 bases). Trimming shortened V by 6 bases and J by 4 bases, and 12 bases separated the two germline ends. The germline V gene has CDR1 LNHDA and CDR2 SQIVND (reference sequence). The CDR3 is 13 amino acids. The CDR3 region is CASRDKGFYGYTF. CDR3 sequence (DNA): TGTGCCAGTAGGGACAAGGGGTTCTATGGCTACACCTTC.

V and J are TRBV6-4 and TRBJ1-2, with 11 bases matching TRBD1. The CDR3 extends over 15 amino acids. The J segment lost 7 bases and the V segment lost 2 bases, leaving 6 bases of the junction unmatched. The germline V gene encodes CDR1 MRHNA and CDR2 SNTAGT. Written as DNA, the CDR3 is TGTGCCAGCAGTGACCTTCCGGGGACAGGGGGTGGCTACACCTTC. This translates into CASSDLPGTGGGYTF.

There are a few counts of this clonotype. V usage is TRBV11-3 and J usage is TRBJ2-5, with D perhaps matching TRBD1 (6 bases). Germline lookup yields CDR1 SGHNT and CDR2 YENEEA. V was trimmed by 1 base and J by 6 bases, leaving 12 bases between them. The CDR3 runs 14 residues. The CDR3 region is CASSLGSQGKTQYF. The CDR3 DNA reads as TGTGCCAGCAGCTTAGGATCCCAGGGGAAGACCCAGTACTTC.

This clonotype was counted only a few times. The CDR3 nucleotides read TGTGCCATCAGTGAGGGGCAGTATAGCAATCAGCCCCAGCATTTT. Translated, it gives CAISEGQYSNQPQHF. The rearrangement links TRBV10-3 to TRBJ1-5; D is uncertain. The CDR3 consists of 15 residues. Trimming left V 2 bases short and J 0 bases short, with 8 bases between. Germline assignment: CDR1 ENHRY and CDR2 SYGVKD.

This clonotype turned up a few times. V usage is TRBV20-1 and J usage is TRBJ1-2; the match to TRBD1 covers 9 bases. CDR3 length equals 15 residues. The V gene's germline CDR1 is DFQATT and CDR2 SNEGSKA (reference sequence). V lost 6 bases and J lost 7; bases outside the gene matches: 15. CDR3 in DNA: TGCAGTGCCCAGGCCCCGGGACAGGGAATTTTTGGCTACACCTTC. Protein product: CSAQAPGQGIFGYTF.

This chain uses TRBV19 with TRBJ2-5; 12 bases match TRBD2. The CDR3 consists of 16 residues. Germline-derived CDR1 and CDR2 are LNHDA and SQIVND (reference sequence). Trimming removed 5 bases from V and 5 bases from J; junction bases left unmatched: 9. CDR3 sequence: CASSSSGLAGWETQYF. CDR3 nucleotide sequence: TGTGCCAGTAGTTCCTCAGGACTAGCGGGATGGGAGACCCAGTACTTC. Together with reference TRBV19 and TRBJ2-5, the CDR3 gives the full variable domain: DGGITQSPKYLFRKEGQNVTLSCEQNLNHDAMYWYRQDPGQGLRLIYYSQIVNDFQKGDIAEGYSVSREKKESFPLTVTSAQKNPTAFYLCASSSSGLAGWETQYFGPGTRLLVL.

The chain's CDR3 is CATGASGRASDTQYF. The CDR3 DNA is TGTGCCACAGGGGCTAGCGGGAGGGCTTCGGATACGCAGTATTTT. The chain recombines TRBV7-2 with TRBJ2-3; TRBD2 aligns across 12 bases. CDR3 length equals 15 residues. After removal of 10 bases from V and 6 bases from J, the junction contained 11 bases not matched to a gene. From germline, CDR1 is SGHTA and CDR2 FQGNSA.

CDR3: CASSPSATPNTGELFF. DNA of the CDR3: TGTGCCAGCAGCCCTTCTGCGACTCCGAACACCGGGGAGCTGTTTTTT. This chain links TRBV7-3 with TRBJ2-2, with D unclear. CDR1 SGHTA and CDR2 FQGTGA come from the germline V gene. V lost 5 bases and J lost 0, with 13 bases in between. The CDR3 is 16 residues long.

CDR3 sequence: CASSSTGYQPQHF. In DNA, the CDR3 is TGTGCCAGCAGCTCTACAGGGTATCAGCCCCAGCATTTT. This chain links TRBV28 with TRBJ1-5; the D gene is possibly TRBD1 (6 bases). Deletions cut 6 bases from V and 5 bases from J, with 11 bases between. CDR1 MDHEN and CDR2 SYDVKM come from the germline V gene. CDR3 length equals 13 residues. Full variable domain (outside the CDR3, taken from reference TRBV28 and TRBJ1-5): DVKVTQSSRYLVKRTGEKVFLECVQDMDHENMFWYRQDPGLGLRLIYFSYDVKMKEKGDIPEGYSVSREKKERFSLILESASTNQTSMYLCASSSTGYQPQHFGDGTRLSIL.

By share of the sample, this clonotype is medium-sized. The V and J genes are TRBV6-1 and TRBJ1-5; 8 nucleotides align to TRBD1. Per germline, CDR1 MNHNS and CDR2 SASEGT. Trimming at V came to 6 bases and at J to 7 bases, leaving 14 bases not matched to a gene. The length of the CDR3 is 16 residues. Written as DNA, the CDR3 is TGTGCCAGCAGACCCTCCCGGACAGGGTTCGGACAGCCCCAGCATTTT. It yields the protein CASRPSRTGFGQPQHF.

V gene TRBV6-1 combines with J gene TRBJ1-2, with D perhaps TRBD1 (6 bases). Trimming took 4 bases from V and 8 from J, leaving 17 bases between them. The CDR3 contains 14 residues. The germline CDR1 and CDR2 sequences are MNHNS and SASEGT. The CDR3 sequence: CASSGPGGLRGYTF. CDR3 coding DNA: TGTGCCAGCAGTGGCCCCGGGGGCCTGAGAGGCTACACCTTC.

Only a few counts were recorded for this clonotype. The genes are TRBV6-2 or TRBV6-3 and TRBJ1-1; D is perhaps TRBD1 (6 bases). V lost 5 bases and J lost 2, with 15 bases in between. In germline, CDR1 is MNHEY, CDR2 SVGEGT. The CDR3 length is 15 residues. The CDR3 DNA follows: TGTGCCAGCAGTGACATGGGCAGGGGAAACACTGAAGCTTTCTTT. Translation gives CASSDMGRGNTEAFF.

This chain uses TRBV5-1 with TRBJ2-5; perhaps TRBD1 as D (6 bases). This CDR3 region has 15 residues. The V gene lost 4 bases and the J gene lost 4 bases, with 17 bases spanning the gap. CDR1 and CDR2 (germline): SGHRS, YFSETQ. The CDR3: CASSRETGWGETQYF. The DNA of the CDR3 is TGCGCCAGCAGCCGAGAAACAGGGTGGGGAGAGACCCAGTACTTC.

V is TRBV4-3 and J is TRBJ2-2; the match to TRBD2 covers 7 bases. Per the germline V gene, CDR1 is LGHNA and CDR2 is YSLEER. The CDR3 consists of 16 residues. V was clipped by 6 bases and J by 5 bases; unmatched bases: 12. CDR3 residues: CASSQGLQITTGELFF. DNA for the CDR3: TGCGCCAGCAGTCAGGGACTACAAATTACAACCGGGGAGCTGTTTTTT.

The rearrangement joins TRBV6-1 to TRBJ2-7; 7 bases are shared with TRBD2. The germline gives CDR1 MNHNS, CDR2 SASEGT. CDR3 length equals 20 residues. J gave up 5 bases and V 4 bases, and 26 bases lay outside the gene matches. This chain's CDR3 is CASSAFVHIGGGFGIHEQYF. CDR3 in DNA: TGTGCCAGCAGTGCCTTTGTTCATATTGGGGGGGGTTTCGGTATCCACGAGCAGTACTTC.

Turning to this clonotype: At one of its ends the junction is not consistent with the germline gene, which may arise from a read error. The chain recombines TRBV6-1 with TRBJ1-1, with D possibly TRBD1 on 5 matching bases. Germline-derived CDR1 and CDR2 are MNHNS and SASEGT. There are 13 residues in the CDR3. CDR3 sequence reads: CAISDTGNTEAFF. DNA of the CDR3: TGTGCCATCAGTGACACAGGGAACACTGAAGCTTTCTTT.